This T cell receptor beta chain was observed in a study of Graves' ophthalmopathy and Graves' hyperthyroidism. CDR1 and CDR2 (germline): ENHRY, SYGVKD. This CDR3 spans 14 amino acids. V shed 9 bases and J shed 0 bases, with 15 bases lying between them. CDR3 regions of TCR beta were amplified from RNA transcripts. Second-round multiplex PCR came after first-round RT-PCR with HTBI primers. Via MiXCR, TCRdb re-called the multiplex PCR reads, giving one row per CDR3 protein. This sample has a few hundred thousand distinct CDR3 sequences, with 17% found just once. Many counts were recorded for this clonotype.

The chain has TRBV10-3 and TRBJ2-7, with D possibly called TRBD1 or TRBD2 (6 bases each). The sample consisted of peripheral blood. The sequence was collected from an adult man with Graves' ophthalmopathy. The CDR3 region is CAINGGLDSYEQYF. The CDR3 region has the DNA TGTGCCATTAATGGGGGGCTGGACTCCTACGAGCAGTACTTC.